This entry lists 21 T cell receptor beta chains sequenced from one sample in a study of early T cells in non-severe SARS-CoV-2 infection. TCRdb redid the calling of the 5' RACE reads with MiXCR, one entry per CDR3 protein. The data hold tens of thousands of distinct CDR3 sequences, with about 12% observed a single time. The specimen was whole blood. These TCRs come from an adult who was a healthcare worker with PCR-confirmed SARS-CoV-2 infection or an uninfected control (not recorded which).

This clonotype was seen a handful of times. This rearrangement joins TRBV6-5 to TRBJ2-2; D remains ambiguous. CDR3 size: 13 residues. Trimming removed 2 bases from V and 3 bases from J, with 4 bases in between. Germline V gene data show CDR1 as MNHEY and CDR2 as SVGAGI. The DNA of the CDR3 is TGTGCCAGCAGTTACCTGGACACCGGGGAGCTGTTTTTT. Translation: CASSYLDTGELFF.

Note on this clonotype: Since no conserved phenylalanine or tryptophan closes the CDR3, a read error is the likely cause. It is unclear where the CDR3 begins or ends on the DNA, so no DNA is shown, and the CDR3 is as TCRdb lists it. The chain couples TRBV21-1 to TRBJ2-7; the table assigns TRBD1, which was not confirmed against the DNA. TRBV21-1 is annotated as a pseudogene. From its first to its last residue, the CDR3 has 21 amino acids. This chain's CDR3 is CASSKDRLARQGAEGSYEQYS.

This clonotype was recorded many times. The chain has TRBV29-1 and TRBJ2-7; 10 positions agree with TRBD2. The germline V gene encodes CDR1 SQVTM and CDR2 ANQGSEA. With V trimmed by 7 bases and J by 5 bases, 5 bases remained unmatched. There are 12 residues in the CDR3. CDR3: CSGSGRADEQYF. CDR3 sequence (DNA): TGCAGCGGAAGCGGGAGGGCCGACGAGCAGTACTTC.

The table lists this clonotype with a few counts. The chain combines TRBV6-6 with TRBJ2-7; 8 bases align to TRBD2. V was pared by 3 bases and J by 3 bases, with 13 bases of the junction left unmatched. The CDR3 extends over 17 amino acids. Germline V gene lookup returns CDR1 MNHNY and CDR2 SVGAGI (reference sequence). Here the CDR3 DNA reads TGTGCCAGCAGTTATATCCCCGAACTAGCGGAACTCTACGAGCAGTACTTC. Its translation: CASSYIPELAELYEQYF.

Comments on this clonotype: A much bigger clone sits one base away, suggesting this may be a read error. The V call is TRBV4-3, the J call TRBJ2-3, with D tentatively TRBD2 (6 bases). The CDR3 consists of 15 residues. Germline V gives CDR1 LGHNA, CDR2 YSLEER. CDR3 bases: TGCGCCAGCAACCAAGATAGGACCCGGGGGAATACGCAGTATTTT. It encodes CASNQDRTRGNTQYF.

This rearrangement joins TRBV30 to TRBJ1-5; D gene uncertain. The V and J ends lost 1 base and 0 bases respectively, with 7 bases between them. The CDR3 has 14 residues. From germline, CDR1 is GTSNPN and CDR2 SVGIG (reference sequence). CDR3 in DNA: TGTGCCTGGAGTGGCGGCAGTAGCAATCAGCCCCAGCATTTT. Protein: CAWSGGSSNQPQHF.

This clonotype was found a few times. The chain uses TRBV18 and TRBJ2-2; 10 bases are a match to TRBD1. CDR1 and CDR2 (germline): KGHSH, LQKENI. The CDR3 is 15 residues long. The J segment lost 4 bases and the V segment lost 4 bases, leaving 3 bases of the junction unmatched. CDR3 in amino acids: CASSLGQGFTGELFF. Here the CDR3 DNA reads TGTGCCAGCTCACTGGGACAGGGGTTCACCGGGGAGCTGTTTTTT.

This clonotype appeared many times. The chain couples TRBV25-1 to TRBJ2-3, with no clear D. Trimming cost V 1 base and J 2 bases, with 7 bases left between them. Germline CDR1 is MGHDK and CDR2 is SYGVNS. This CDR3 is built from 14 residues. The CDR3 sequence is CASSEFSLTDTQYF. CDR3 DNA sequence: TGTGCCAGCAGTGAATTCAGCCTCACAGATACGCAGTATTTT. Full variable domain (missing parts from reference TRBV25-1 and TRBJ2-3): EADIYQTPRYLVIGTGKKITLECSQTMGHDKMYWYQQDPGMELHLIHYSYGVNSTEKGDLSSESTVSRIRTEHFPLTLESARPSHTSQYLCASSEFSLTDTQYFGPGTRLTVL.

This chain joins TRBV24-1 and TRBJ2-5, with unresolved D. V was shortened by 4 bases and J by 4 bases, with 9 bases between the two germline ends. This CDR3 has 13 amino acids. Germline V gene data show CDR1 as KGHDR and CDR2 as SFDVKD. The CDR3 loop reads CATSDATGETQYF. The CDR3 nucleotides are TGTGCCACCAGTGACGCTACCGGAGAGACCCAGTACTTC.

A word on this clonotype: At one of its ends the junction is not consistent with the germline gene, which may arise from a read error. The chain employs TRBV7-3 and TRBJ2-3; tentatively, D is TRBD2 (6 bases). There are 13 residues in the CDR3. Germline values: CDR1 SGHTA, CDR2 FQGTGA. The CDR3 protein is CAGSLSGADTQYF. CDR3 DNA sequence: TGTGCCGGCAGCTTATCGGGAGCAGATACGCAGTATTTT.

The chain uses TRBV5-1 and TRBJ2-5; D assignment may be TRBD1 or TRBD2 (5 bases each). V lost 5 bases and J lost 6, with 20 bases in between. Germline CDR1 SGHRS, CDR2 YFSETQ. The CDR3 sequence is 15 residues long. The CDR3 bases are TGCGCCAGCAGTTCCGGGACGGTGGATGGGAAGACCCAGTACTTC. Encoded protein: CASSSGTVDGKTQYF.

The chain uses TRBV12-3 or TRBV12-4 and TRBJ1-1; D unresolved. Between the trimmed V and J ends, which lost 3 bases and 3 bases, there was a span of 5 bases. The CDR3 consists of 12 residues. The CDR3 coding sequence is TGTGCCAGCAGTTTGAGAGACACTGAAGCTTTCTTT. The encoded protein is CASSLRDTEAFF.

The J gene is TRBJ1-1, the V gene TRBV18; D call uncertain. Germline assignment: CDR1 KGHSH and CDR2 LQKENI. The V end lost 2 bases, the J end lost 0 bases, and 4 bases lay between the germline ends. The CDR3 runs to 13 residues. CDR3 sequence reads: CASSPGVNTEAFF. The CDR3 DNA reads TGTGCCAGCTCACCAGGGGTGAACACTGAAGCTTTCTTT.

The CDR3: CASSEWGVETGGPLHF. The CDR3 DNA reads as TGTGCCAGCAGTGAATGGGGCGTCGAGACGGGGGGACCCCTCCACTTT. The chain uses TRBV25-1 and TRBJ1-6, with a weak D call TRBD1 (5 bases). The germline gives CDR1 MGHDK, CDR2 SYGVNS. V lost 1 base to trimming and J lost 12 bases, with 19 bases between them. CDR3 size: 16 residues.

This chain's CDR3 is CASSALSSYGYTF. CDR3 bases: TGTGCCAGCAGTGCGCTCTCATCCTATGGCTACACCTTC. The chain is built from TRBV25-1 and TRBJ1-2; D call uncertain. The V end lost 4 bases, the J end lost 4 bases, and 10 bases lay between the germline ends. Germline lookup yields CDR1 MGHDK and CDR2 SYGVNS. This CDR3 contains 13 residues.

The chain joins TRBV20-1 to TRBJ1-1; no definite D call. The CDR3 extends over 14 amino acids. The germline V and J ends were trimmed by 3 bases and 3 bases, with 14 bases remaining between them. Germline V gives CDR1 DFQATT, CDR2 SNEGSKA (reference sequence). The CDR3 sequence is CSARKLDRYTEAFF. The DNA for the CDR3 is TGCAGTGCTAGGAAACTGGACCGATACACTGAAGCTTTCTTT.

The V and J genes are TRBV6-5 and TRBJ1-5, with 9 bases matching TRBD1. Germline CDR1 MNHEY, CDR2 SVGAGI. This CDR3 has 15 residues. With V trimmed by 5 bases and J by 2 bases, 4 bases remained unmatched. The CDR3 DNA sequence: TGTGCCAGCAGTCGGGACAGGGAAGGCAATCAGCCCCAGCATTTT. Translation: CASSRDREGNQPQHF.

J is TRBJ2-7 and V is TRBV29-1; 8 bases are a match to TRBD2. Unmatched junction bases numbered 4, after V lost 4 bases and J lost 5 bases. The CDR3 totals 12 residues. Germline CDR1 reads SQVTM; CDR2 reads ANQGSEA. The CDR3 coding sequence is TGCAGCGTTGCGGGAGGGGTGGACGAGCAGTACTTC. Its translation is CSVAGGVDEQYF.

This sequence joins TRBV29-1 and TRBJ1-1, with D hard to call. Germline V gene sequence: CDR1 SQVTM, CDR2 ANQGSEA. This CDR3 comprises 12 residues. V dropped 3 bases and J dropped 7 bases, with 12 bases sitting between them. Here the CDR3 DNA reads TGCAGCGTTGATATCCCCCCGGGTGAAGCTTTCTTT. It codes for CSVDIPPGEAFF. Full variable domain (rest looked up from reference TRBV29-1 and TRBJ1-1): SAVISQKPSRDICQRGTSLTIQCQVDSQVTMMFWYRQQPGQSLTLIATANQGSEATYESGFVIDKFPISRPNLTFSTLTVSNMSPEDSSIYLCSVDIPPGEAFFGQGTRLTVV.

This chain uses TRBV2 with TRBJ2-3; 7 nucleotides agree with TRBD2. The CDR3 is made up of 15 amino acids. Trimming cost V 4 bases and J 2 bases; bases outside gene matches: 6. Germline CDR1 is SNHLY and CDR2 is FYNNEI. The CDR3 coding sequence is TGTGCCAGCAGTGGTCTAGCGGTCTACACAGATACGCAGTATTTT. This gives the protein CASSGLAVYTDTQYF.

This clonotype has a handful of counts. The chain carries TRBV27 and TRBJ1-1; 7 bases line up with TRBD1. The junction had 13 bases not matched to a gene; V was cut back by 1 base and J by 2 bases. Germline V gene data show CDR1 as MNHEY and CDR2 as SMNVEV (reference sequence). The CDR3 sequence is 18 residues long. CDR3 amino acids: CASSLFGGVGGSNTEAFF. In DNA, the CDR3 is TGTGCCAGCAGTTTATTCGGCGGGGTAGGGGGCTCAAACACTGAAGCTTTCTTT.